This section outlines one T cell receptor beta chain sequence together with its context. Sequencing was performed with immunoSEQ multiplex PCR; in TCRdb, only in-frame clones are kept and a portion is missing. The sample consists of some 150,000 clones, about 80% of them appearing once. This record belongs to a study of cytotoxic CD8 clonotypes in ibrutinib-treated CLL. This CDR3 is built from 15 residues. Germline CDR1 is LNHDA and CDR2 is SQIVND (reference sequence). V lost 3 bases to trimming and J lost 4 bases, with 13 bases between them. This TCR derives from a human donor with chronic lymphocytic leukemia. This rearrangement joins TRBV19 to TRBJ2-1; tentatively, D is TRBD1 or TRBD2 (5 bases each). The sequencing here drew on PBMCs, taken after 12 months of ibrutinib treatment. The CDR3 loop is CASSIRRDLYNEQFF. CDR3 coding DNA: TGTGCCAGTAGTATCAGACGGGACCTTTACAATGAGCAGTTCTTC.